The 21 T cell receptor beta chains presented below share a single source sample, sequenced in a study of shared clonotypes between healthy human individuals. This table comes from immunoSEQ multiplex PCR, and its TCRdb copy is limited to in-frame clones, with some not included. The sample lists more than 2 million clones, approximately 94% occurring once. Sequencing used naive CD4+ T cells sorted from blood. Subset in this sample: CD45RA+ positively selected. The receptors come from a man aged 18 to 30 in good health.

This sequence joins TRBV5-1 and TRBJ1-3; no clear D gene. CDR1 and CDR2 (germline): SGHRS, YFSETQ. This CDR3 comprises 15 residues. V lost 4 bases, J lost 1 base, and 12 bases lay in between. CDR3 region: CASSSLSVSGNTIYF. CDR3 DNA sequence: TGCGCCAGCAGCAGCTTAAGCGTTTCTGGAAACACCATATATTTT.

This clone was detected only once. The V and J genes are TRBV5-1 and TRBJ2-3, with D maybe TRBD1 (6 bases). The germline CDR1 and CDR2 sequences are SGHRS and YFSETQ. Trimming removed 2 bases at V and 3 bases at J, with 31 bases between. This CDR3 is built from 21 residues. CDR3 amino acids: CASSFLLTMLLWAGDTDTQYF. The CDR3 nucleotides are TGCGCCAGCAGCTTTCTACTAACGATGCTTTTATGGGCAGGGGATACAGATACGCAGTATTTT.

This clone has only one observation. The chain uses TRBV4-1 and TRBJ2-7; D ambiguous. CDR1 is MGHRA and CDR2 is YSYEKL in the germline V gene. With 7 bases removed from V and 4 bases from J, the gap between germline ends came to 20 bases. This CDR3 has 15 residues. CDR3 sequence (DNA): TGCGCCAGCAATCAAACCCCTCAGACTCTGTACGAGCAGTACTTC. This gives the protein CASNQTPQTLYEQYF.

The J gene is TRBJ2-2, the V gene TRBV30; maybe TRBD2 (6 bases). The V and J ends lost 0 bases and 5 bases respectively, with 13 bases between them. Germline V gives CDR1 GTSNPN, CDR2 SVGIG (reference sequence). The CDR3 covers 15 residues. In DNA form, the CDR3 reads TGTGCCTGGAGTGTACGGGGGACTGTAACCGGGGAGCTGTTTTTT. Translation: CAWSVRGTVTGELFF.

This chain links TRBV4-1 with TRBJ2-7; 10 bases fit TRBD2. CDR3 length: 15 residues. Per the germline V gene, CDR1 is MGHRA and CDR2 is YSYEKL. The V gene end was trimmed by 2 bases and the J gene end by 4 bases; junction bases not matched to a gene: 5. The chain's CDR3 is CASSQPISGRYEQYF. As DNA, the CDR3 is TGCGCCAGCAGCCAACCTATTAGCGGGAGGTACGAGCAGTACTTC.

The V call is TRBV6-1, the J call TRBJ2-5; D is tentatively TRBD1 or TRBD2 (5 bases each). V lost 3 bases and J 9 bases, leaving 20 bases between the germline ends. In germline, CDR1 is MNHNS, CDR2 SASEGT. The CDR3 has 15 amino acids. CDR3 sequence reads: CASSDTLMGTTAQYF. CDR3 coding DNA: TGTGCCAGCAGTGATACGCTGATGGGGACGACGGCCCAGTACTTC.

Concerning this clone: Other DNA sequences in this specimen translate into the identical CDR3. Written as DNA, the CDR3 is TGCAGCGTTGAAGGCCGGGTCTCGAACACTGAAGCTTTCTTT. This codes for CSVEGRVSNTEAFF. The chain employs TRBV29-1 and TRBJ1-1, with no clear D. CDR3 length: 14 amino acids. V was pared by 1 base and J by 1 base, with 10 bases between. Germline lookup yields CDR1 SQVTM and CDR2 ANQGSEA.

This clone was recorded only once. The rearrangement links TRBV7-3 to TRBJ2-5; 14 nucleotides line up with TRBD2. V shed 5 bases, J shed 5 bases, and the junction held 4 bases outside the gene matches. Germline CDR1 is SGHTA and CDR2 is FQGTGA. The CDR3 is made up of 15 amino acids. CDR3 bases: TGTGCCAGCAGCCCGCGGACTAGCGGGAGGGAGACCCAGTACTTC. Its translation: CASSPRTSGRETQYF.

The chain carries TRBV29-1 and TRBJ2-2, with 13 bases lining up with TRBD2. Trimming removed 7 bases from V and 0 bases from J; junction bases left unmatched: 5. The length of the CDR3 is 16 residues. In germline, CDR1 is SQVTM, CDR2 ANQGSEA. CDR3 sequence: CSAGTSGVSNTGELFF. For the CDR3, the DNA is TGCAGCGCCGGGACTAGCGGGGTTTCGAACACCGGGGAGCTGTTTTTT.

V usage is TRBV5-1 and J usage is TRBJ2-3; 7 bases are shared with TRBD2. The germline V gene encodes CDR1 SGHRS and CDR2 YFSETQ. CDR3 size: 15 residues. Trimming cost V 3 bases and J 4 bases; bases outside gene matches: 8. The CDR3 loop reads CASSWTSDFPDTQYF. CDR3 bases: TGCGCCAGCAGCTGGACTAGTGATTTTCCAGATACGCAGTATTTT.

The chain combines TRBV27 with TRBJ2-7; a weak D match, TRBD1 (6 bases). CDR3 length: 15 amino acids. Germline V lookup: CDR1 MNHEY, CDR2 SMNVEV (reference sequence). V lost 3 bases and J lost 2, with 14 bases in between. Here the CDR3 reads CASSFAPGDPYEQYF. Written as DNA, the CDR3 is TGTGCCAGCAGTTTTGCTCCAGGGGACCCCTACGAGCAGTACTTC.

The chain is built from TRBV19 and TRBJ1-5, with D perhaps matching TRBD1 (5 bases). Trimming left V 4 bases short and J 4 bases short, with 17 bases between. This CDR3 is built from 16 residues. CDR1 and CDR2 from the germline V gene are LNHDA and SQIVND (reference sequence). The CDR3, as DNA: TGTGCCAGTAGTAAGGCCTCTTCAGGGCTGAATCAGCCCCAGCATTTT. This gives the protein CASSKASSGLNQPQHF.

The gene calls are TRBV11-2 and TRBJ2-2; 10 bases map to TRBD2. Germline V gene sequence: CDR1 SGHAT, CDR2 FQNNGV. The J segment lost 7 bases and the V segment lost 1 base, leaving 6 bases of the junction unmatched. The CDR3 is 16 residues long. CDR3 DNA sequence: TGTGCCAGCAGCTTAGGAGCGGGAGGGCTTGTCGGGGAGCTGTTTTTT. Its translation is CASSLGAGGLVGELFF. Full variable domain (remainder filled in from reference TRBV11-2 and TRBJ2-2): EAGVAQSPRYKIIEKRQSVAFWCNPISGHATLYWYQQILGQGPKLLIQFQNNGVVDDSQLPKDRFSAERLKGVDSTLKIQPAKLEDSAVYLCASSLGAGGLVGELFFGEGSRLTVL.

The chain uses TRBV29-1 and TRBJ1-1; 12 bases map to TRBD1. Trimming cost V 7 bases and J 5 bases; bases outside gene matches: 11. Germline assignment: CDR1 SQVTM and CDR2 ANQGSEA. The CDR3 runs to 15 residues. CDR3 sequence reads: CSALRDRGLWTEAFF. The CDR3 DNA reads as TGCAGCGCCCTCCGGGACAGGGGGCTTTGGACTGAAGCTTTCTTT.

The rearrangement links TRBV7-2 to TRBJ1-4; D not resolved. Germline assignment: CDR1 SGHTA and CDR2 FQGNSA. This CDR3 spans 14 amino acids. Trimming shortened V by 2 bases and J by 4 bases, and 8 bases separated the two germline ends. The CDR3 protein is CASSLRLSNEKLFF. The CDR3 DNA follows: TGTGCCAGCAGCTTAAGACTAAGTAATGAAAAACTGTTTTTT.

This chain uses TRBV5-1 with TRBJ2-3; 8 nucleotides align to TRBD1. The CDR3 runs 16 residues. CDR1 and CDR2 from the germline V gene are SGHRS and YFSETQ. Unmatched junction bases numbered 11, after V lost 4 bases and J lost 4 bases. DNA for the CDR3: TGCGCCAGCAGCCCGACGTCGCAGGGGGCTGCAGATACGCAGTATTTT. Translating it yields CASSPTSQGAADTQYF.

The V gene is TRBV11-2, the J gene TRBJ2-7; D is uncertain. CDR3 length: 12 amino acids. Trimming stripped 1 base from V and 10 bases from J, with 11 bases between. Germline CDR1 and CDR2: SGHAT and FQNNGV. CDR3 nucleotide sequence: TGTGCCAGCAGCTTAGCGGCTAACCTCCAGTACTTC. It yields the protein CASSLAANLQYF.

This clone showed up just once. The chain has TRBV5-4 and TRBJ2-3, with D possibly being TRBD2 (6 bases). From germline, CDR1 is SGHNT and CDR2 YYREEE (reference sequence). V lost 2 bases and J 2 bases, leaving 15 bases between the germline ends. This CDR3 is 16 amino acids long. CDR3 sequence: CASSFPPAGNTDTQYF. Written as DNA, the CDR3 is TGTGCCAGCAGCTTTCCGCCGGCGGGGAACACAGATACGCAGTATTTT.

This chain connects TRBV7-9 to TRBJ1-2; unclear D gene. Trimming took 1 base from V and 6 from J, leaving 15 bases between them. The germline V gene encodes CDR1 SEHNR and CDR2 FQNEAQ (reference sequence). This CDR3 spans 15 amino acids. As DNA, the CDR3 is TGTGCCAGCAGCTTAGAGTCAAAGGTCCCGCATGGCTACACCTTC. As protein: CASSLESKVPHGYTF.

The CDR3 DNA sequence: TGTGCCAGCAGCCCCGGACAGGGGGCCCTTGGGGAGACCCAGTACTTC. It specifies CASSPGQGALGETQYF. This chain links TRBV5-4 with TRBJ2-5; 11 bases agree with TRBD1. Unmatched junction bases numbered 10, after V lost 4 bases and J lost 5 bases. There are 16 residues in the CDR3. The germline gives CDR1 SGHNT, CDR2 YYREEE (reference sequence).

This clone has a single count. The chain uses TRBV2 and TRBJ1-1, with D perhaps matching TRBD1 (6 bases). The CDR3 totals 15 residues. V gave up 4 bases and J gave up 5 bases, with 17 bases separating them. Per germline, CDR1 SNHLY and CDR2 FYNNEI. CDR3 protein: CASSVSRGAGTEAFF. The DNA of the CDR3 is TGTGCCAGCAGTGTCTCTCGGGGGGCGGGTACTGAAGCTTTCTTT.